The rows below give T cell receptor beta chains drawn from one sample of a study of T cell responses to AZD1222 COVID-19 vaccine. The table came from immunoSEQ multiplex PCR; TCRdb's copy has only in-frame clones and leaves some out. The table has 150,000 to 200,000 clones, 94% seen once. This sample comprised peripheral blood, obtained on day 0 of AZD1222 vaccination. These receptors all stem from an adult in good health. Both conserved end residues are part of each CDR3. The D gene is left open where the match is weak. Clone size, where shown, is once, few, many, or a class for clones that have expanded.

j_call v_call clone_size d_call cdr3_aa cdr3_nt
TRBJ1-5 TRBV6-2/TRBV6-3 once TRBD1 CASRYGWDSSYSNQPQHF TGTGCCAGCAGGTACGGGTGGGACAGTAGTTATAGCAATCAGCCCCAGCATTTT
TRBJ2-1 TRBV10-2 . . CASKEGVYNEQFF TGCGCCAGCAAGGAAGGGGTGTACAATGAGCAGTTCTTC
TRBJ2-2 TRBV18 . . CASSPPGRPTGELFF TGTGCCAGCTCACCACCGGGCAGACCCACCGGGGAGCTGTTTTTT
TRBJ1-6 TRBV12-3/TRBV12-4 . TRBD1 CASSPSGTALHF TGTGCCAGCAGTCCTTCGGGGACAGCCCTCCACTTT
TRBJ1-2 TRBV5-6 . . CASSLGVGTNYGYTF TGTGCCAGCAGCTTGGGGGTGGGAACTAACTATGGCTACACCTTC
TRBJ2-1 TRBV28 . . CASSFRSDGVYNEQFF TGTGCCAGCAGCTTTCGCAGTGACGGGGTATACAATGAGCAGTTCTTC
TRBJ2-5 TRBV5-1 . . CASRLEAGGRETQYF TGCGCCAGCAGACTTGAAGCTGGGGGACGCGAGACCCAGTACTTC
TRBJ2-3 TRBV27 . . CASSFGVGTRDTQYF TGTGCCAGCAGTTTCGGAGTGGGGACAAGAGATACGCAGTATTTT
TRBJ2-1 TRBV24-1 . TRBD2 CATSDSRAGTRDEQFF TGTGCCACCAGTGATTCTCGTGCCGGGACTAGGGATGAGCAGTTCTTC
TRBJ2-5 TRBV5-1 . TRBD2 CASSLAGTSVPETQYF TGCGCCAGCAGCTTGGCCGGGACTAGCGTGCCCGAGACCCAGTACTTC
TRBJ2-1 TRBV7-8 . . CASSLSVRRVRHNEQFF TGTGCCAGCAGCCTTTCCGTCAGGCGGGTTAGGCACAATGAGCAGTTCTTC
TRBJ1-6 TRBV5-1 . . CASSLLYNSPLHF TGCGCCAGCAGCTTGCTCTATAATTCACCCCTCCACTTT
TRBJ1-2 TRBV5-1 . TRBD1 CASRDPAGTAYGYTF TGCGCCAGCAGAGACCCAGCCGGGACAGCCTATGGCTACACCTTC
TRBJ1-3 TRBV28 . . CASSGTGSGNTIYF TGTGCCAGCAGTGGGACGGGCTCTGGAAACACCATATATTTT
TRBJ1-2 TRBV19 . . CASSWGPSNYGYTF TGTGCCAGTAGTTGGGGCCCTAGTAACTATGGCTACACCTTC
TRBJ1-4 TRBV6-6 . . CASSTGTRNEKLFF TGTGCCAGCAGCACCGGGACACGGAATGAAAAACTGTTTTTT
TRBJ1-1 TRBV11-2 . TRBD1 CASQGGDLSGAFF TGTGCCAGCCAGGGGGGGGACCTGTCGGGAGCTTTCTTT
TRBJ2-7 TRBV2 once . CASTLSEGYEQYF TGTGCCAGCACCTTAAGCGAGGGCTACGAGCAGTACTTC
TRBJ2-1 TRBV7-6 . . CASRGLSNNEQFF TGTGCCAGCAGAGGACTCTCCAACAATGAGCAGTTCTTC
TRBJ1-5 TRBV30 . TRBD1 CAWSWTGHSNQPQHF TGTGCCTGGAGTTGGACAGGCCATAGCAATCAGCCCCAGCATTTT
TRBJ2-3 TRBV6-5 . . CASNTNGRSGDTQYF TGTGCCAGCAACACAAATGGCCGTTCAGGAGATACGCAGTATTTT
TRBJ1-2 TRBV12-3/TRBV12-4 . . CASRKDSRQGYTF TGTGCCAGCAGGAAGGACAGTCGTCAGGGCTACACCTTC